The clone carrying this T cell receptor (beta chain) was seen only a few times. The target antigen is unknown. Trimming stripped 5 bases from V and 2 bases from J, with 11 bases between. The CDR3 has 14 amino acids. The germline V gene has CDR1 SGHTA and CDR2 FQGNSA. Researchers ran the PCR with 60 Vbeta and 13 Jbeta primers. TCRdb keeps only in-frame clones here, not all; method: immunoSEQ multiplex PCR. The table includes over 40,000 clones, around 58% detected once. The data derive from a study of cytomegalovirus exposure and HLA in healthy donors. On the study more broadly: Membership in the Caucasian-associated ancestry cluster was found for 81% of nearly 400 genotyped donors. Findings of the study overall: It was reported that TCR beta sequences correctly inferred the HLA-A and HLA-B alleles for most subjects. A few V segments could not be told apart, such as TRBV6-2 and TRBV6-3, and were left out.

This TCR was sampled from a man in his sixties in good health and CMV-seropositive. The sample comprised PBMCs. The chain carries TRBV7-2 and TRBJ2-3, with D perhaps TRBD1 (5 bases). The CDR3 DNA is TGTGCCAGCAGCCGAAGACAGACCACAGATACGCAGTATTTT. Amino acid sequence: CASSRRQTTDTQYF.